This T cell receptor beta chain was found in a study of T cell responses to AZD1222 COVID-19 vaccine. Study in general: Pooling covered second doses at about 4 or about 12 weeks.

Clones were sequenced by immunoSEQ multiplex PCR, and TCRdb holds only the in-frame ones, with some missing. Seen here are about 130,000 clones, 80% to 90% observed once, and the top ten hold about 5%. For this clone: The antigen is unknown.

General observations from the study: Vaccine-related CD4 TCRs covered spike, predominating at 160-218 and 743-854. Baseline antibody screening turned up just a handful of seropositive AZD1222 recipients. Nearly half of spike-specific TCRs reportedly target unmutated variant regions.

Between the trimmed V and J ends, which lost 4 bases and 0 bases, there was a span of 11 bases. The CDR3 length is 16 residues. The germline gives CDR1 SGHRS, CDR2 YFSETQ. The TCR originated in an adult in good health. This rearrangement joins TRBV5-1 to TRBJ2-6; no reliable D call. The sequencing here drew on peripheral blood, taken on day 0 of AZD1222 vaccination. This CDR3 is CASSPDPSSGANVLTF. For the CDR3, the DNA is TGCGCCAGCAGCCCAGACCCAAGCTCTGGGGCCAACGTCCTGACTTTC.